Sequencing of this TCR beta chain was carried out in a study of blood T cells in healthy people across ages. About the study: Capture via template switching afforded approximately one barcoded beta molecule per two T cells.

This clonotype has a handful of counts. Its antigen is unknown. The CDR3 contains 14 residues. Germline V gene lookup returns CDR1 LGHNT and CDR2 FRNRAP. Findings and caveats of the study: Changes seen in expanded clonotypes were possibly confounded by donor CMV status left unknown.

Each donor had around 9.2 milliliters of peripheral blood drawn. The use of a sample-barcoded 5' primer and a J-beta primer mix characterized a second PCR of roughly 6 to 12 cycles. TCRdb passed the 5' RACE reads through MiXCR, listing each CDR3 protein once. The sample has some 760,000 distinct CDR3 sequences, approximately 25% seen once. The same data also contributed to another study, on T cells of mothers and their children.

This sequence joins TRBV12-5 and TRBJ2-1; D could derive from TRBD1 or TRBD2 (5 bases each). The tail of the sequence fits TRBJ2-5 better, so the J call may be wrong. The origin of this receptor is a boy aged 5 to 17 in good health. Sequencing input: blood. The CDR3, as DNA: TGTGCTAGTGGCCCCGGGACGCCACAAGAGACCCAGTACTTC. Amino acid sequence: CASGPGTPQETQYF.